These 29 T cell receptor beta chains share one sample of origin, sequenced in a study of blood T cell repertoires in COVID-19. Only in-frame clones appear in the TCRdb table, and some are missing; sequencing was by immunoSEQ multiplex PCR. The sample lists 150,000 or so clones, around 83% occurring once. Sequenced input: peripheral blood. Every receptor here comes from a man in his fifties with active or convalescent COVID-19.

This chain uses TRBV7-9 with TRBJ2-3; D not certain. This CDR3 spans 12 amino acids. Trimming left V 3 bases short and J 4 bases short, with 5 bases between. CDR1 is SEHNR and CDR2 is FQNEAQ in the germline V gene (reference sequence). CDR3 in amino acids: CASSFRADTQYF. DNA of the CDR3: TGTGCCAGCAGCTTTCGGGCAGATACGCAGTATTTT.

This clone was seen a single time. The genes are TRBV10-3 and TRBJ1-1; D is ambiguous. Germline V gene sequence: CDR1 ENHRY, CDR2 SYGVKD. The CDR3 spans 12 residues. V shed 4 bases and J shed 3 bases, with 6 bases lying between them. CDR3 DNA sequence: TGTGCCATCAGTGCGAGGGACACTGAAGCTTTCTTT. Its protein is CAISARDTEAFF.

This clone was observed a few times. The chain links TRBV5-4 to TRBJ2-7; 7 nucleotides line up with TRBD2. J lost 0 bases, V lost 2 bases, and 5 bases had no gene match. Germline V gives CDR1 SGHNT, CDR2 YYREEE (reference sequence). This CDR3 comprises 15 residues. CDR3 amino acids: CASSLRSGASYEQYF. In DNA form, the CDR3 reads TGTGCCAGCAGCTTAAGGAGCGGGGCCTCCTACGAGCAGTACTTC.

V is TRBV19 and J is TRBJ2-5; 7 bases align to TRBD2. CDR3 size: 15 residues. Germline V gene data show CDR1 as LNHDA and CDR2 as SQIVND (reference sequence). Germline trimming cut 5 bases from V and 2 bases from J; bases unmatched to any gene: 8. For the CDR3, the DNA is TGTGCCAGTAGTTCCAAGCAGGGAGGGCAAGAGACCCAGTACTTC. This gives the protein CASSSKQGGQETQYF. The full variable domain, completed using reference TRBV19 and TRBJ2-5, is DGGITQSPKYLFRKEGQNVTLSCEQNLNHDAMYWYRQDPGQGLRLIYYSQIVNDFQKGDIAEGYSVSREKKESFPLTVTSAQKNPTAFYLCASSSKQGGQETQYFGPGTRLLVL.

In this sample, this clone turned up a few times. The chain couples TRBV12-3 or TRBV12-4 to TRBJ1-2; weak D call: TRBD1 (5 bases). Between the trimmed V and J ends, which lost 4 bases and 6 bases, there was a span of 12 bases. The CDR3 has 13 residues. The CDR3 here is CASSSFRVDGYTF. The CDR3 bases are TGTGCCAGCAGTTCATTCAGGGTGGATGGCTACACCTTC.

The chain couples TRBV6-5 to TRBJ1-5; 8 nucleotides agree with TRBD1. The trim removed 2 bases at V and 3 bases at J, leaving 3 bases unmatched. The CDR3 loop spans 15 amino acids. Germline lookup yields CDR1 MNHEY and CDR2 SVGAGI. This CDR3 is CASSYDRGLNQPQHF. The CDR3 DNA reads as TGTGCCAGCAGTTACGACAGGGGCCTCAATCAGCCCCAGCATTTT.

This chain uses TRBV11-3 with TRBJ2-7; D unclear. Trimming removed 1 base from V and 5 bases from J, with 12 bases in between. The V gene's germline CDR1 is SGHNT and CDR2 YENEEA. There are 14 residues in the CDR3. This chain's CDR3 is CASSLGQAHHEQYF. CDR3 nucleotide sequence: TGTGCCAGCAGCTTAGGTCAGGCCCACCACGAGCAGTACTTC. Combining the CDR3 with reference TRBV11-3 and TRBJ2-7 gives the whole variable domain EAGVVQSPRYKIIEKKQPVAFWCNPISGHNTLYWYLQNLGQGPELLIRYENEEAVDDSQLPKDRFSAERLKGVDSTLKIQPAELGDSAVYLCASSLGQAHHEQYFGPGTRLTVT.

The genes are TRBV5-1 and TRBJ2-1, with 10 positions matching TRBD2. CDR3 size: 14 residues. CDR1 and CDR2 (germline): SGHRS, YFSETQ. V lost 4 bases, J lost 9 bases, and 7 bases stayed unmatched. Here the CDR3 DNA reads TGCGCCAGCAGCCAATCAGCGGGAGGGGGTGAGCAGTTCTTC. Protein product: CASSQSAGGGEQFF.

The chain employs TRBV19 and TRBJ1-5; maybe TRBD1 (5 bases). CDR1 LNHDA and CDR2 SQIVND come from the germline V gene (reference sequence). CDR3 length: 14 residues. Between the trimmed V and J ends, which lost 5 bases and 2 bases, there was a span of 10 bases. The CDR3 here is CASSFTGGNQPQHF. CDR3 DNA: TGTGCCAGTAGTTTCACGGGGGGCAATCAGCCCCAGCATTTT.

This clone was seen only once. The V call is TRBV2, the J call TRBJ1-2; 10 positions agree with TRBD1. The CDR3 contains 13 residues. Germline trimming cut 7 bases from V and 5 bases from J; bases unmatched to any gene: 4. Germline V gene data show CDR1 as SNHLY and CDR2 as FYNNEI. This CDR3 reads CASNTDRGYGYTF. The CDR3 nucleotides are TGTGCCAGCAACACGGACAGGGGGTATGGCTACACCTTC.

The chain joins TRBV14 to TRBJ2-7, with 11 nucleotides matching TRBD1. This CDR3 is 14 amino acids long. Germline CDR1 is SGHDN and CDR2 is FVKESK. The J segment lost 4 bases and the V segment lost 4 bases, leaving 3 bases of the junction unmatched. The CDR3 loop is CASSRTGGLYEQYF. The CDR3 DNA follows: TGTGCCAGCAGCCGGACAGGGGGCTTATACGAGCAGTACTTC.

The chain joins TRBV29-1 to TRBJ2-5; TRBD1 matches at 8 bases. Germline assignment: CDR1 SQVTM and CDR2 ANQGSEA. The V gene end was trimmed by 1 base and the J gene end by 5 bases; junction bases not matched to a gene: 9. The CDR3 runs 15 residues. The CDR3 region is CSVEGTGSGIETQYF. The CDR3 DNA reads as TGCAGCGTTGAAGGGACAGGGTCTGGTATTGAGACCCAGTACTTC.

The chain joins TRBV9 to TRBJ1-6; 11 bases are shared with TRBD1. Per germline, CDR1 SGDLS and CDR2 YYNGEE. CDR3 length: 17 residues. V trimming: 4 bases; J trimming: 0 bases; junction bases outside the gene matches: 3. The CDR3 DNA follows: TGTGCCAGCAGCCCGGGACAGGGGGTCTCCTATAATTCACCCCTCCACTTT. Translating gives CASSPGQGVSYNSPLHF.

This chain links TRBV12-3 or TRBV12-4 with TRBJ1-3; D call uncertain. The CDR3 spans 12 residues. V gave up 5 bases and J gave up 8 bases, with 10 bases separating them. For the CDR3, the DNA is TGTGCCAGCAGTCCTATTGCCTACACCATATATTTT. Its protein is CASSPIAYTIYF.

This chain joins TRBV4-3 and TRBJ2-5, with a weak D call TRBD2 (5 bases). CDR1 and CDR2 (germline): LGHNA, YSLEER. The CDR3 length is 15 residues. Trimming took 3 bases from V and 0 from J, leaving 11 bases between them. Here the CDR3 DNA reads TGCGCCAGCAGCCAGGGGAGAGGCAACCAAGAGACCCAGTACTTC. It specifies CASSQGRGNQETQYF.

V gene TRBV6-6 combines with J gene TRBJ1-5; 7 bases match TRBD1. V shed 6 bases and J 2 bases; nucleotides not matched to a gene: 7. CDR3 length equals 15 residues. Germline CDR1 and CDR2: MNHNY and SVGAGI (reference sequence). The CDR3 nucleotides are TGTGCCAGCAGCCTCCCCGGACAGGGCAATCAGCCCCAGCATTTT. It yields the protein CASSLPGQGNQPQHF.

The V call is TRBV11-2, the J call TRBJ2-5; 7 bases line up with TRBD1. J lost 7 bases, V lost 2 bases, and 7 bases had no gene match. Per the germline V gene, CDR1 is SGHAT and CDR2 is FQNNGV. The CDR3 spans 14 residues. CDR3 bases: TGTGCCAGCAGCTTACCTGACAGGGATGGGACCCAGTACTTC. Amino acids: CASSLPDRDGTQYF.

The chain uses TRBV19 and TRBJ2-7; possibly TRBD2 for D (5 bases). From germline, CDR1 is LNHDA and CDR2 SQIVND (reference sequence). V lost 2 bases and J 6 bases, leaving 11 bases between the germline ends. This CDR3 contains 13 residues. Here the CDR3 reads CASSINSGPEQYF. CDR3 bases: TGTGCCAGTAGTATAAACAGCGGTCCCGAGCAGTACTTC.

V gene TRBV18 combines with J gene TRBJ2-3; 8 bases fit TRBD2. Looked up from germline, CDR1 is KGHSH and CDR2 is LQKENI. This CDR3 is 18 amino acids long. V was clipped by 1 base and J by 4 bases; unmatched bases: 13. Here the CDR3 DNA reads TGTGCCAGCTCACCACGGCCAAACGGGGGGGCGAGGGCAGATACGCAGTATTTT. It yields the protein CASSPRPNGGARADTQYF.

The chain employs TRBV18 and TRBJ1-5, with D possibly matching TRBD1 (6 bases). The V and J ends lost 4 bases and 9 bases respectively, with 13 bases between them. This CDR3 is 13 amino acids long. CDR1 and CDR2 from the germline V gene are KGHSH and LQKENI. The CDR3: CASSQGEGRPQHF. Written as DNA, the CDR3 is TGTGCCAGCTCACAGGGGGAGGGGAGGCCCCAGCATTTT.

This chain links TRBV24-1 with TRBJ2-1; 7 nucleotides align to TRBD2. There are 14 residues in the CDR3. CDR1 is KGHDR and CDR2 is SFDVKD in the germline V gene. J gave up 6 bases and V 2 bases, and 3 bases lay outside the gene matches. For the CDR3, the DNA is TGTGCCACCAGTGATTCCCGGACTAGCAATGAGCAGTTCTTC. It yields the protein CATSDSRTSNEQFF.

The chain is built from TRBV6-2 or TRBV6-3 and TRBJ1-1, with 8 bases fitting TRBD1. Germline lookup yields CDR1 MNHEY and CDR2 SVGEGT. With V trimmed by 2 bases and J by 0 bases, 8 bases remained unmatched. The CDR3 consists of 17 residues. In DNA, the CDR3 is TGTGCCAGCAGTTACATACCCGGGACAGGCATGAACACTGAAGCTTTCTTT. It translates to CASSYIPGTGMNTEAFF.

The rearrangement links TRBV4-3 to TRBJ2-1, with a possible D match to TRBD2 (5 bases). CDR1 is LGHNA, CDR2 YSLEER, per germline. The CDR3 is made up of 16 amino acids. V was pared by 4 bases and J by 3 bases, with 16 bases between. The CDR3 is CASSPLGRRIYNEQFF. In nucleotides, the CDR3 is TGCGCCAGCAGCCCTCTGGGAAGGAGGATCTACAATGAGCAGTTCTTC.

This clone was seen a few times. The V gene is TRBV2, the J gene TRBJ1-2; D is ambiguous. Trimming removed 0 bases at V and 6 bases at J, with 14 bases between. The CDR3 length is 15 residues. Germline CDR1 reads SNHLY; CDR2 reads FYNNEI. In nucleotides, the CDR3 is TGTGCCAGCAGTGAAGCGCGGGTGCCTATACATGGCTACACCTTC. This codes for CASSEARVPIHGYTF.

This clone was seen more than once but under ten times. The genes are TRBV28 and TRBJ1-2; D remains ambiguous. Trimming removed 3 bases at V and 0 bases at J, with 8 bases between. Germline V gives CDR1 MDHEN, CDR2 SYDVKM. The CDR3 loop spans 14 amino acids. The CDR3 reads CASSFYSPNYGYTF. The CDR3 DNA follows: TGTGCCAGCAGTTTTTACAGCCCTAACTATGGCTACACCTTC.

The chain uses TRBV7-9 and TRBJ2-2; D gene uncertain. V dropped 5 bases and J dropped 12 bases, with 13 bases sitting between them. The germline V gene has CDR1 SEHNR and CDR2 FQNEAQ (reference sequence). The CDR3 totals 12 residues. CDR3 sequence (DNA): TGTGCCAGCAGCCAGCAAAGCGAGAAGCTGTTTTTT. Residues: CASSQQSEKLFF. Full variable domain (outside the CDR3, taken from reference TRBV7-9 and TRBJ2-2): DTGVSQNPRHKITKRGQNVTFRCDPISEHNRLYWYRQTLGQGPEFLTYFQNEAQLEKSRLLSDRFSAERPKGSFSTLEIQRTEQGDSAMYLCASSQQSEKLFFGEGSRLTVL.

The rearrangement uses TRBV6-6 and TRBJ2-1; 7 nucleotides align to TRBD2. The CDR3 has 16 residues. V gave up 6 bases and J gave up 2 bases; unmatched junction bases: 10. Per germline, CDR1 MNHNY and CDR2 SVGAGI (reference sequence). The CDR3 spells CASSHGGTKAYNEQFF. The DNA of the CDR3 is TGTGCCAGCAGCCACGGGGGGACCAAGGCCTACAATGAGCAGTTCTTC.

This chain uses TRBV20-1 with TRBJ1-1; TRBD1 might be the D (5 bases). This CDR3 has 10 residues. The V end lost 7 bases, the J end lost 9 bases, and 12 bases lay between the germline ends. Germline CDR1 is DFQATT and CDR2 is SNEGSKA (reference sequence). CDR3 amino acids: CSVAGTQAFF. The CDR3 DNA reads as TGCAGTGTTGCCGGGACTCAAGCTTTCTTT.

The chain is built from TRBV6-5 and TRBJ2-7, with a weak D call TRBD1 (5 bases). The CDR3 has 12 residues. Trimming removed 5 bases from V and 7 bases from J, with 12 bases in between. CDR1 is MNHEY and CDR2 is SVGAGI in the germline V gene. CDR3 region: CASSPGYGEQYF. CDR3 nucleotide sequence: TGTGCCAGCAGTCCAGGGTACGGGGAGCAGTACTTC.